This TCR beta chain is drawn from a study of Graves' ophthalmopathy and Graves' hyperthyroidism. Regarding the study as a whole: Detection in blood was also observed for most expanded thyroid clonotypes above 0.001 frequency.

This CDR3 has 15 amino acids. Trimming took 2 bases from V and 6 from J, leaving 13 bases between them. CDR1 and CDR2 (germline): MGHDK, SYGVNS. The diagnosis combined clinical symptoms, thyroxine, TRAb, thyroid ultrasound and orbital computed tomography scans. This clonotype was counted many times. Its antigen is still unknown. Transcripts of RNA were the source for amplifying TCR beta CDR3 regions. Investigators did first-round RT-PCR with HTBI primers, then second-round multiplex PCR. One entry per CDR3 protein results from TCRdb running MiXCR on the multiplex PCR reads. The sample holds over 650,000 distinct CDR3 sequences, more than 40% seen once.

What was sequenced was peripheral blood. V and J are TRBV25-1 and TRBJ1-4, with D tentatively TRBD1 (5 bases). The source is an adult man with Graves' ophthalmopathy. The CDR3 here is CASSEERQWDEKLFF. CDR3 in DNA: TGTGCCAGCAGTGAAGAGCGACAGTGGGATGAAAAACTGTTTTTT.